Listed below are T cell receptor beta chains from one sample, sequenced in a study of T cell repertoires in cytomegalovirus infection. TCRdb recomputed calls from the reads with MiXCR, one row per CDR3 protein. The sample carries 110,000 to 150,000 distinct CDR3 sequences, more than 30% recorded once. The antigens for these receptors are not known. The starting material was CD8+ T cells from cultured PBMCs, obtained from culture after CMV antigen stimulation. The receptors originated from a human donor in good health (CMV status not recorded). Some clones in this sample may be carry-over from other donors' samples. Both conserved end residues are part of each CDR3. The D gene is left open where the match is weak. The listing skips clone size in some rows; elsewhere it reads once, few, many or a size class.

V gene	J gene	D gene	clone size	CDR3 protein	CDR3 DNA
TRBV7-9	TRBJ2-3	.	few	CASSPAAGDTQYF	TGTGCCAGCAGCCCCGCGGCCGGAGATACGCAGTATTTT
TRBV5-4	TRBJ1-6	.	many	CASSLAGGSPLHF	TGTGCCAGCAGCTTGGCCGGGGGATCACCCCTCCACTTT
TRBV16	TRBJ1-1	TRBD1	.	CASTSWGQGLNTEAFF	TGTGCCAGCACCTCTTGGGGACAGGGGCTTAACACTGAAGCTTTCTTT
TRBV29-1	TRBJ2-2	.	.	CSVDRENTGELFF	TGCAGCGTTGACCGTGAAAACACCGGGGAGCTGTTTTTT
TRBV27	TRBJ2-7	.	few	CASSLNGLAYEQYF	TGTGCCAGCAGTTTAAATGGGCTAGCGTACGAGCAGTACTTC
TRBV6-5	TRBJ2-1	.	.	CASSLQGPYNEQFF	TGTGCCAGCAGTTTGCAGGGTCCCTACAATGAGCAGTTCTTC
TRBV15	TRBJ1-2	TRBD1	many	CATSENRGQNYGYTF	TGTGCCACCAGCGAAAACAGGGGGCAGAACTATGGCTACACCTTC
TRBV7-6	TRBJ2-7	.	many	CASSLEIGISSSSYEQYF	TGTGCCAGCAGCTTGGAAATTGGGATCTCCTCATCCTCCTACGAGCAGTACTTC
TRBV7-9	TRBJ2-4	TRBD1	few	CASSLAQGAKNIQYF	TGTGCCAGCAGCTTAGCACAGGGGGCCAAAAACATTCAGTACTTC
TRBV5-1	TRBJ2-2	.	few	CASSWPEGLPETGELFF	TGCGCCAGCAGCTGGCCAGAGGGACTCCCTGAGACCGGGGAGCTGTTTTTT
TRBV5-4	TRBJ2-5	TRBD1	.	CASSLAGTGETQYF	TGTGCCAGCAGCCTAGCCGGGACAGGGGAGACCCAGTACTTC
TRBV28	TRBJ1-2	TRBD1	.	CASSYTGDYGYTF	TGTGCCAGCAGTTATACAGGGGACTATGGCTACACCTTC
TRBV28	TRBJ1-3	.	.	CASSLTANSGNTIYF	TGTGCCAGCAGTTTGACAGCCAACTCTGGAAACACCATATATTTT
TRBV19	TRBJ2-7	.	.	CASSPGIKAVQYF	TGTGCCAGTAGCCCCGGGATTAAGGCGGTGCAGTACTTC
TRBV19	TRBJ1-1	TRBD1	few	CASSRGTATEAFF	TGTGCCAGTAGTAGGGGGACAGCCACTGAAGCTTTCTTT
TRBV7-6	TRBJ2-5	.	.	CASVGGIETQYF	TGTGCCAGCGTAGGGGGGATCGAGACCCAGTACTTC
TRBV7-9	TRBJ2-1	.	few	CASTVAYNEQFF	TGTGCCAGCACTGTCGCATACAATGAGCAGTTCTTC
TRBV3-1	TRBJ1-2	.	few	CASSFRDSEGYTF	TGTGCCAGCAGTTTCCGGGACTCCGAGGGCTACACCTTC
TRBV19	TRBJ1-2	.	.	CASSPGPAGGYGYTF	TGTGCCAGTAGCCCGGGACCAGCAGGCGGCTATGGCTACACCTTC
TRBV12-3/TRBV12-4	TRBJ2-7	TRBD2	many	CASRPSGGLLYEQYF	TGTGCCAGCAGACCTAGCGGGGGGCTACTCTACGAGCAGTACTTC
TRBV6-4	TRBJ2-1	TRBD2	.	CASAALAGAMNEQFF	TGTGCCAGCGCGGCACTAGCGGGGGCCATGAATGAGCAGTTCTTC
TRBV4-1	TRBJ2-5	.	.	CASSQGPAETQYF	TGCGCCAGCAGCCAAGGACCGGCGGAGACCCAGTACTTC
TRBV4-1	TRBJ1-2	.	few	CASRQGNYGYTF	TGCGCCAGCAGACAGGGAAACTATGGCTACACCTTC
TRBV28	TRBJ1-4	TRBD1	many	CASSAPSGGFPMLLFF	TGTGCCAGCAGTGCCCCCTCAGGGGGCTTCCCAATGCTACTGTTTTTT
TRBV7-8	TRBJ2-2	TRBD1	.	CASSWDRLNTGELFF	TGTGCCAGCAGCTGGGACAGGCTGAACACCGGGGAGCTGTTTTTT
TRBV6-5	TRBJ2-1	.	.	CASRFTGFAYTEQFF	TGTGCCAGCAGATTCACAGGGTTTGCGTATACTGAGCAGTTCTTC
TRBV7-2	TRBJ2-7	.	few	CASSTWGDSYEQYF	TGTGCCAGCAGCACATGGGGGGACTCCTACGAGCAGTACTTC
TRBV7-6	TRBJ1-6	TRBD1	.	CASSFQGADVSPLHF	TGTGCCAGCAGCTTCCAGGGGGCGGACGTCTCACCCCTCCACTTT
TRBV19	TRBJ1-1	.	.	CASSGGLMNTEAFF	TGTGCCAGTAGTGGGGGCCTAATGAACACTGAAGCTTTCTTT